The 27 T cell receptor beta chains listed next were all sequenced from one sample in a study of graft-versus-host responses after intestinal transplantation. Profiled with immunoSEQ multiplex PCR; TCRdb holds only in-frame clones, not every one. The table lists 9,900 or so clones, less than 90% of them singletons. Graft tissue processing released intraepithelial and lamina propria lymphocytes. The specimen was ileum tissue, collected less than 850 days after intestinal transplantation. The receptors stem from a human patient who received an intestinal transplant, so some T cells may come from the graft donor.

Of note for this clone: One end of the junction is discordant with germline, which a read error may explain. The V call is TRBV10-3, the J call TRBJ2-7; no firm D call. Looked up from germline, CDR1 is ENHRY and CDR2 is SYGVKD. This CDR3 comprises 16 residues. The CDR3 DNA is TGTGCCATCAGGGAGTTTGGAACTTCAAGCTCCTACGAGCAGTACTTC. Translation gives CAIREFGTSSSYEQYF.

V usage is TRBV15 and J usage is TRBJ2-7, with D unresolved. Germline V gene data show CDR1 as LNHNV and CDR2 as YYDKDF (reference sequence). The V end was cut by 1 base, the J end by 3 bases, with 19 bases between. The CDR3 is 17 amino acids. DNA for the CDR3: TGTGCCACCAGCAGAGTCTACGTCCCATCCCTACTCTACGAGCAGTACTTC. As protein: CATSRVYVPSLLYEQYF.

The rearrangement links TRBV15 to TRBJ1-5; D gene uncertain. The V and J ends lost 1 base and 3 bases respectively, with 4 bases between them. CDR3 size: 13 residues. Germline V lookup: CDR1 LNHNV, CDR2 YYDKDF (reference sequence). DNA of the CDR3: TGTGCCACCAGCAGAGGTAACAATCAGCCCCAGCATTTT. It encodes CATSRGNNQPQHF.

The chain couples TRBV11-2 to TRBJ1-3; a weak D match, TRBD1 (5 bases). CDR3 length: 16 residues. V dropped 1 base and J dropped 4 bases, with 14 bases sitting between them. Germline V gives CDR1 SGHAT, CDR2 FQNNGV. The CDR3 here is CASSLGVRGSGNTIYF. In DNA form, the CDR3 reads TGTGCCAGCAGCTTAGGTGTAAGGGGCTCCGGAAACACCATATATTTT.

The chain joins TRBV18 to TRBJ2-5; 7 nucleotides align to TRBD1. Germline assignment: CDR1 KGHSH and CDR2 LQKENI. V shed 4 bases, J shed 2 bases, and the junction held 10 bases outside the gene matches. This CDR3 region has 16 residues. CDR3 nucleotides: TGTGCCAGCTCACTCCGGGACAGAGGTTGGCAAGAGACCCAGTACTTC. This encodes CASSLRDRGWQETQYF.

This chain uses TRBV19 with TRBJ1-5; 10 nucleotides agree with TRBD1. V was pared by 3 bases and J by 7 bases, with 9 bases of the junction left unmatched. Germline CDR1 LNHDA, CDR2 SQIVND (reference sequence). CDR3 length: 16 residues. CDR3 nucleotide sequence: TGTGCCAGTAGTATGGGACAGGGGATACGAAAACAGCCCCAGCATTTT. It specifies CASSMGQGIRKQPQHF.

The chain carries TRBV5-1 and TRBJ1-3; 8 bases fit TRBD1. J lost 3 bases, V lost 0 bases, and 5 bases had no gene match. Germline CDR1 SGHRS, CDR2 YFSETQ. This CDR3 is 16 amino acids long. This CDR3 is CASSLGPGTGGNTIYF. The CDR3 region has the DNA TGCGCCAGCAGCTTGGGGCCGGGGACAGGTGGAAACACCATATATTTT.

The chain joins TRBV15 to TRBJ1-2; 7 bases align to TRBD1. There are 15 residues in the CDR3. V dropped 0 bases and J dropped 5; count of bases not matched to a gene: 6. In germline, CDR1 is LNHNV, CDR2 YYDKDF (reference sequence). CDR3 bases: TGTGCCACCAGCAGAGATTGGGACAGCCGTTATGGCTACACCTTC. It is translated as CATSRDWDSRYGYTF.

The chain carries TRBV30 and TRBJ2-7, with TRBD1 identical over 8 bases. J was trimmed by 1 base and V by 4 bases; bases with no gene match: 9. Germline CDR1 is GTSNPN and CDR2 is SVGIG (reference sequence). The CDR3 consists of 15 residues. The CDR3 protein is CAWKSRTGPSYEQYF. CDR3 DNA: TGTGCCTGGAAAAGCAGGACAGGGCCATCCTACGAGCAGTACTTC.

The rearrangement links TRBV6-1 to TRBJ1-2, with 9 bases matching TRBD1. Germline V lookup: CDR1 MNHNS, CDR2 SASEGT. V gave up 3 bases and J gave up 4 bases; unmatched junction bases: 6. CDR3 length equals 15 residues. The CDR3 coding sequence is TGTGCCAGCAGTGAGACGGACAGGGGTAGCTATGGCTACACCTTC. Its translation: CASSETDRGSYGYTF.

This sequence joins TRBV7-3 and TRBJ2-6, with a possible D match to TRBD2 (6 bases). The CDR3 runs to 16 residues. V lost 0 bases, J lost 0 bases, and 6 bases lay in between. Germline CDR1 reads SGHTA; CDR2 reads FQGTGA. Here the CDR3 DNA reads TGTGCCAGCAGCTTAACTAGCGGCTCTGGGGCCAACGTCCTGACTTTC. It is translated as CASSLTSGSGANVLTF.

This clone was seen a handful of times. This chain uses TRBV5-4 with TRBJ2-7; weak D call: TRBD1 (5 bases). The CDR3 consists of 14 residues. Trimming pared 4 bases from V and 3 bases from J, leaving 14 bases between. Germline V lookup: CDR1 SGHNT, CDR2 YYREEE (reference sequence). The CDR3 spells CASSNTGWGYEQYF. The CDR3 region has the DNA TGTGCCAGCAGCAATACAGGATGGGGCTACGAGCAGTACTTC.

The count of this clone is one. The rearrangement joins TRBV19 to TRBJ2-3, with unresolved D. The CDR3 has 14 amino acids. V was shortened by 7 bases and J by 5 bases, with 16 bases between the two germline ends. Germline loops: CDR1 LNHDA, CDR2 SQIVND (reference sequence). The CDR3, as DNA: TGTGCCAGTAAGACGGCTGAGGCCAGAGATACGCAGTATTTT. This gives the protein CASKTAEARDTQYF.

This chain connects TRBV25-1 to TRBJ2-7; no clear D. The CDR3 totals 12 residues. From germline, CDR1 is MGHDK and CDR2 SYGVNS. V was shortened by 4 bases and J by 2 bases, with 6 bases between the two germline ends. Here the CDR3 reads CASSGSAYEQYF. Here the CDR3 DNA reads TGTGCCAGCAGTGGCAGCGCCTACGAGCAGTACTTC.

The chain carries TRBV5-4 and TRBJ2-3; 11 bases match TRBD2. J was trimmed by 2 bases and V by 2 bases; bases with no gene match: 4. The germline V gene encodes CDR1 SGHNT and CDR2 YYREEE (reference sequence). The length of the CDR3 is 16 residues. CDR3 nucleotide sequence: TGTGCCAGCAGCTTAGGGACTAGCGGAATCACAGATACGCAGTATTTT. It encodes CASSLGTSGITDTQYF.

The V and J genes are TRBV19 and TRBJ2-3; no clear D. CDR3 length equals 14 residues. The germline gives CDR1 LNHDA, CDR2 SQIVND (reference sequence). V was clipped by 5 bases and J by 0 bases, with 9 bases between them. This CDR3 reads CASSFQISTDTQYF. For the CDR3, the DNA is TGTGCCAGTAGTTTTCAGATAAGCACAGATACGCAGTATTTT.

The chain combines TRBV6-1 with TRBJ1-6; the match to TRBD1 covers 8 bases. V gave up 4 bases and J gave up 4 bases; unmatched junction bases: 3. The CDR3 loop spans 15 amino acids. Germline V gives CDR1 MNHNS, CDR2 SASEGT. The chain's CDR3 is CASSVGQGYNSPLHF. CDR3 sequence (DNA): TGTGCCAGCAGTGTAGGACAGGGATATAATTCACCCCTCCACTTT.

This sequence joins TRBV9 and TRBJ2-7; D gene ambiguous. This CDR3 is 13 amino acids long. Trimming left V 1 base short and J 4 bases short, with 9 bases between. Germline V gene data show CDR1 as SGDLS and CDR2 as YYNGEE. The CDR3 here is CASSVREDYEQYF. Written as DNA, the CDR3 is TGTGCCAGCAGCGTAAGAGAGGATTACGAGCAGTACTTC. Full variable domain (outside the CDR3, taken from reference TRBV9 and TRBJ2-7): DSGVTQTPKHLITATGQRVTLRCSPRSGDLSVYWYQQSLDQGLQFLIQYYNGEERAKGNILERFSAQQFPDLHSELNLSSLELGDSALYFCASSVREDYEQYFGPGTRLTVT.

This chain uses TRBV5-4 with TRBJ2-7; 12 bases line up with TRBD2. Germline CDR1 reads SGHNT; CDR2 reads YYREEE (reference sequence). J was trimmed by 3 bases and V by 5 bases; bases with no gene match: 6. The CDR3 contains 15 residues. CDR3 protein: CASSLAGGQFYEQYF. CDR3 DNA: TGTGCCAGCAGTCTAGCGGGGGGGCAATTCTACGAGCAGTACTTC.

The chain links TRBV11-2 to TRBJ2-5, with D perhaps matching TRBD1 (6 bases). CDR1 and CDR2 from the germline V gene are SGHAT and FQNNGV. The CDR3 loop spans 13 amino acids. Trimming pared 5 bases from V and 1 base from J, leaving 8 bases between. The CDR3, as DNA: TGTGCCAGCAGCCCACAGGGCCAAGAGACCCAGTACTTC. It codes for CASSPQGQETQYF. The entire variable domain, with the rest obtained from reference TRBV11-2 and TRBJ2-5, is as follows: EAGVAQSPRYKIIEKRQSVAFWCNPISGHATLYWYQQILGQGPKLLIQFQNNGVVDDSQLPKDRFSAERLKGVDSTLKIQPAKLEDSAVYLCASSPQGQETQYFGPGTRLLVL.

This rearrangement joins TRBV2 to TRBJ1-2; no firm D call. Germline values: CDR1 SNHLY, CDR2 FYNNEI. Trimming cost V 4 bases and J 4 bases, with 13 bases left between them. CDR3 length equals 14 residues. The CDR3 region is CASSAIPDPYGYTF. CDR3 DNA sequence: TGTGCCAGCAGTGCCATTCCCGACCCCTATGGCTACACCTTC.

The chain uses TRBV14 and TRBJ1-1; D gene ambiguous. The V gene lost 2 bases and the J gene lost 3 bases, with 7 bases spanning the gap. There are 13 residues in the CDR3. Germline V gene lookup returns CDR1 SGHDN and CDR2 FVKESK. The CDR3 coding sequence is TGTGCCAGCAGCCAAAGCCGGGACACTGAAGCTTTCTTT. Protein: CASSQSRDTEAFF.

The chain links TRBV6-1 to TRBJ2-5; TRBD1 might be the D (7 bases). The CDR3 sequence is 14 residues long. CDR1 is MNHNS and CDR2 is SASEGT in the germline V gene. Trimming pared 8 bases from V and 3 bases from J, leaving 16 bases between. The CDR3, as DNA: TGTGCCAGCGTACGCGGGACAGCCGAAGAGACCCAGTACTTC. Encoded protein: CASVRGTAEETQYF.

CDR3 in DNA: TGTGCCACCAGCAGAGATACAGGGACGTACGAGCAGTACTTC. Protein sequence: CATSRDTGTYEQYF. V and J are TRBV15 and TRBJ2-7, with D possibly TRBD1 on 6 matching bases. The CDR3 consists of 14 residues. Germline loops: CDR1 LNHNV, CDR2 YYDKDF (reference sequence). Trimming left V 0 bases short and J 4 bases short, with 10 bases between.

V and J are TRBV7-7 and TRBJ2-5; TRBD2 aligns across 9 bases. The V gene end was trimmed by 5 bases and the J gene end by 4 bases; junction bases not matched to a gene: 14. This CDR3 is 17 amino acids long. Germline V gene lookup returns CDR1 SSHAT and CDR2 FNYEAQ (reference sequence). The CDR3 region has the DNA TGTGCCAGCAGCCCGTCAATCGGCGGGGGGGCCCGAGAGACCCAGTACTTC. Encoded protein: CASSPSIGGGARETQYF.

The chain carries TRBV9 and TRBJ1-3; D remains ambiguous. The germline V and J ends were trimmed by 0 bases and 3 bases, with 13 bases remaining between them. In germline, CDR1 is SGDLS, CDR2 YYNGEE. The CDR3 has 16 amino acids. The CDR3 loop reads CASSVGPGVNGNTIYF. The CDR3 DNA follows: TGTGCCAGCAGCGTAGGCCCGGGAGTCAATGGAAACACCATATATTTT.

The chain employs TRBV28 and TRBJ2-1; possibly TRBD2 for D (6 bases). This CDR3 has 11 amino acids. V dropped 6 bases and J dropped 16 bases, with 16 bases sitting between them. Germline lookup yields CDR1 MDHEN and CDR2 SYDVKM. In DNA form, the CDR3 reads TGTGCCAGCAGCGCCGGGGACTCGACATTCTTC. Its protein is CASSAGDSTFF.